This TCR beta chain was recovered during a study of T cell repertoires in ileal Crohn's disease. Assay used: immunoSEQ multiplex PCR; TCRdb lists only in-frame clones, some missing. The table lists approximately 13,000 clones, about 71% of them singletons. Sample: ileal tissue. This clonotype originated in an adult with Crohn's disease.

The CDR3, as DNA: TGTGCTAGTGGCCAAAAGCCAGGGAACACCGGGGAGCTGTTTTTT. Its translation is CASGQKPGNTGELFF. This chain uses TRBV12-5 with TRBJ2-2; D gene uncertain. CDR1 LGHNT and CDR2 FRNRAP come from the germline V gene. CDR3 length: 15 residues. V was trimmed by 6 bases and J by 1 base, leaving 12 bases between them.